These T cell receptor beta chains were read from a single sample in a study of blood T cell repertoires in COVID-19. The assay was immunoSEQ multiplex PCR, and TCRdb's table has in-frame clones only and misses some. The sample yields around 150,000 clones, about 88% seen once. Sequencing input: peripheral blood. The source of these receptors is a man between 18 and 35 years old with acute or convalescent COVID-19. Both conserved end residues are part of each CDR3. Fields, in order: clone size, J gene, D gene, V gene, CDR3 protein, CDR3 DNA. A D gene is named only where the DNA matches it firmly. Not every row has a clone size; where given, it reads once, few, many or a size class.

>.|TRBJ2-6|.|TRBV18
CASSPTGNAGANVLTF
TGTGCCAGCTCACCTACAGGGAATGCTGGGGCCAACGTCCTGACTTTC
>.|TRBJ1-2|.|TRBV28
CASSFRDGYTF
TGTGCCAGCAGTTTCAGGGATGGCTACACCTTC
>once|TRBJ2-1|TRBD2|TRBV11-2
CASSSGLAGGRGEQFF
TGTGCCAGCAGCTCGGGACTAGCGGGGGGGCGCGGAGAGCAGTTCTTC
>once|TRBJ2-7|TRBD2|TRBV5-5
CASSPGGASYEQYF
TGTGCCAGCAGCCCCGGGGGGGCCTCCTACGAGCAGTACTTC
>.|TRBJ2-1|TRBD2|TRBV29-1
CSVEDLQRGSYNEQFF
TGCAGCGTTGAAGATCTCCAGCGGGGATCCTACAATGAGCAGTTCTTC
>.|TRBJ1-5|TRBD1|TRBV18
CASSNRGQGQPQHF
TGTGCCAGCTCAAACAGGGGGCAAGGTCAGCCCCAGCATTTT
>.|TRBJ2-3|TRBD1|TRBV6-1
CASSDHDRAGTDTQYF
TGTGCCAGCAGTGACCATGACAGGGCCGGCACAGATACGCAGTATTTT
>.|TRBJ2-7|TRBD1|TRBV2
CASSKDRGAPYEQYF
TGTGCCAGCAGTAAGGACAGGGGGGCTCCCTACGAGCAGTACTTC
>.|TRBJ1-1|.|TRBV6-6
CASSTTTDMNTEAFF
TGTGCCAGCAGTACGACGACAGACATGAACACTGAAGCTTTCTTT
>.|TRBJ2-5|.|TRBV4-1
CASSHDSLQETQYF
TGCGCCAGCAGCCATGACAGCCTCCAAGAGACCCAGTACTTC
>once|TRBJ1-2|.|TRBV10-2
CASSAYRDYGYTF
TGCGCCAGCAGTGCTTACAGGGATTATGGCTACACCTTC
>.|TRBJ1-2|TRBD1|TRBV6-6
CASSSGTDYGYTF
TGTGCCAGCAGTTCTGGGACAGACTATGGCTACACCTTC
>once|TRBJ2-3|TRBD2|TRBV6-1
CASSEGAGAGDTQYF
TGTGCCAGCAGTGAAGGAGCGGGGGCGGGAGATACGCAGTATTTT
>.|TRBJ2-2|TRBD1|TRBV3-1/TRBV3-2
CASSPWGQGAAGNTGELFF
TGTGCCAGCAGCCCCTGGGGACAGGGGGCCGCCGGGAACACCGGGGAGCTGTTTTTT
>.|TRBJ1-5|TRBD1|TRBV6-5
CASRGTGTSNQPQHF
TGTGCCAGCAGAGGGACAGGGACTAGCAATCAGCCCCAGCATTTT
>.|TRBJ1-4|TRBD1|TRBV5-4
CASSRRQGRNNEKLFF
TGTGCCAGCAGCCGGAGACAGGGACGAAATAATGAAAAACTGTTTTTT
>.|TRBJ2-2|.|TRBV2
CASSVAGPSTGELFF
TGTGCCAGCAGTGTCGCAGGGCCGAGCACCGGGGAGCTGTTTTTT
>.|TRBJ1-2|.|TRBV30
CAWSVGVTDGYTF
TGTGCCTGGAGTGTAGGGGTGACGGATGGCTACACCTTC
>.|TRBJ1-4|.|TRBV2
CASSRQDGFNEKLFF
TGTGCCAGCAGTCGACAAGACGGATTTAATGAAAAACTGTTTTTT
>.|TRBJ2-1|.|TRBV30
CATSAGRASEQFF
TGTGCGACCAGCGCAGGCAGGGCAAGTGAGCAGTTCTTC
>.|TRBJ2-1|TRBD1|TRBV3-1/TRBV3-2
CASSHWTGTSNEQFF
TGTGCCAGCAGCCATTGGACAGGAACCTCTAATGAGCAGTTCTTC
>.|TRBJ1-5|TRBD1|TRBV28
CASSLYRGQSQPQHF
TGTGCCAGCAGTTTATACAGGGGGCAGAGTCAGCCCCAGCATTTT
>few|TRBJ1-4|.|TRBV14
CASSHDRWNEKLFF
TGTGCCAGCAGCCATGATAGATGGAATGAAAAACTGTTTTTT
>.|TRBJ1-2|TRBD1|TRBV6-1
CASSEEQGDGYTF
TGTGCCAGCAGTGAAGAGCAGGGGGATGGCTACACCTTC
>.|TRBJ1-3|.|TRBV4-2
CASSQGFVSSGNTIYF
TGTGCCAGCAGCCAAGGTTTTGTGAGCTCTGGAAACACCATATATTTT
>.|TRBJ1-5|TRBD1|TRBV11-2
CASSSGDRDGQPQHF
TGTGCCAGCAGCTCCGGGGACAGGGACGGGCAGCCCCAGCATTTT
>.|TRBJ2-2|TRBD1|TRBV27
CASSLDRGPTGELFF
TGTGCCAGCAGTCTGGACAGGGGGCCCACCGGGGAGCTGTTTTTT